A single TCR beta chain is shown here with its context. The antigen is unknown. This entry is derived from a study of cytomegalovirus exposure and HLA in healthy donors. Study-wide points: By a later analysis, the bulk of CMV-associated TCR beta chains appeared HLA-restricted. A prior analysis recorded that most TCR beta V segments were productive about 90% or about 30% of the time. Presence/absence analyses supposed approximately even sequencing depth among donors.

The germline CDR1 and CDR2 sequences are SGHVS and FNYEAQ. V shed 3 bases and J shed 7 bases, with 21 bases lying between them. The CDR3 length is 17 residues. Use of 60 Vbeta and 13 Jbeta primers characterized the PCR. Only in-frame clones appear in the TCRdb table, and some are missing; sequencing was by immunoSEQ multiplex PCR. The sample consists of over 130,000 clones, approximately 76% of them appearing once. This chain connects TRBV7-6 to TRBJ2-2, with D possibly matching TRBD1 (5 bases). Sequenced material: PBMCs. This sequence was found in a man aged 40-49 years in good health and CMV-seronegative. The CDR3 nucleotides are TGTGCCAGCAGCTTGGAGTTTGAGCAGGGTGCCAACGGGGAGCTGTTTTTT. Translating it yields CASSLEFEQGANGELFF.